The TCR beta chain described here comes from a study of cytomegalovirus exposure and HLA in healthy donors. Study-level findings and limits: An analysis that was carried out later associated 16,000 or so TCR beta sequences with HLA alleles at 0.05 false discovery rate. Across HLA loci, a later analysis found differing TCR association rates, with DRB1 most and HLA-C fewest.

This clone was seen a handful of times. Its antigen is not known. Primers for the PCR totalled 60 Vbeta and 13 Jbeta. Libraries were prepared by immunoSEQ multiplex PCR; TCRdb keeps only in-frame clonotypes and omits some of them. The sample gives about 82,000 clones, less than 80% of which show up once; 13% is in the top ten. The germline gives CDR1 LGHNA, CDR2 YSLEER. The CDR3 has 14 residues. Trimming took 3 bases from V and 5 from J, leaving 13 bases between them. The sequenced sample consisted of PBMCs. The origin of this receptor is a human donor in good health. The chain joins TRBV4-3 to TRBJ1-2; no reliable D call. This CDR3 is CASSHTGSGYGYTF. CDR3 DNA: TGCGCCAGCAGCCACACCGGCTCCGGGTATGGCTACACCTTC.